These 25 T cell receptor beta chains were all obtained from the same sample, sequenced in a study of blood T cell repertoires in COVID-19 (dated by TCRdb to the early 2020s). Libraries were built with the immunoSEQ multiplex PCR assay. TCRdb carries this immuneACCESS record with in-frame sequences only. Its versions omit some clonotypes, under half of them owing to an unresolved V gene in the studies checked, with the rest unexplained. For this sample the table gives 300,000 or so clones, of which roughly 80% were detected only once. The ten biggest clones cover 4.1% of the sample. Material: peripheral blood. Source of these receptors: a woman aged 45-59 years with active or convalescent COVID-19.

This rearrangement joins TRBV5-1 to TRBJ2-5, with 7 nucleotides matching TRBD1. Germline V gives CDR1 SGHRS, CDR2 YFSETQ. After removal of 4 bases from V and 7 bases from J, the junction contained 13 bases not matched to a gene. The CDR3 has 15 amino acids. The CDR3, as DNA: TGCGCCAGCAGCCCGGGGACAGCCTCCTGGAGGACCCAGTACTTC. It specifies CASSPGTASWRTQYF.

This CDR3 reads CASSAGQGMGYTF. The DNA of the CDR3 is TGTGCCAGCAGCGCGGGACAGGGTATGGGCTACACCTTC. The chain uses TRBV6-5 and TRBJ1-2; TRBD1 matches 9 bases. This CDR3 is 13 amino acids long. V lost 6 bases to trimming and J lost 8 bases; unmatched junction nucleotides: 7. CDR1 and CDR2 (germline): MNHEY, SVGAGI.

The chain is built from TRBV6-5 and TRBJ2-7; 8 nucleotides align to TRBD1. Germline V gene lookup returns CDR1 MNHEY and CDR2 SVGAGI. The CDR3 contains 14 residues. V dropped 6 bases and J dropped 4; count of bases not matched to a gene: 8. CDR3: CASRTTGEGYEQYF. For the CDR3, the DNA is TGTGCCAGCAGGACGACAGGGGAAGGTTACGAGCAGTACTTC.

This chain joins TRBV28 and TRBJ1-6; D not certain. The CDR3 is made up of 12 amino acids. The V and J ends lost 6 bases and 9 bases respectively, with 9 bases between them. CDR1 MDHEN and CDR2 SYDVKM come from the germline V gene. CDR3 region: CASRSQISPLHF. CDR3 in DNA: TGTGCCAGCAGAAGTCAGATTTCACCCCTCCACTTT.

This clone was picked up a small number of times. This chain uses TRBV6-5 with TRBJ1-1; perhaps TRBD1 as D (5 bases). V lost 6 bases to trimming and J lost 1 base, with 9 bases between them. The CDR3 is 13 residues long. Germline V CDR1 and CDR2: MNHEY, SVGAGI. CDR3 protein: CASRGRGNTEAFF. The CDR3 bases are TGTGCCAGCAGGGGGAGGGGGAACACTGAAGCTTTCTTT.

The chain uses TRBV5-1 and TRBJ2-7; D unresolved. Deletions cut 1 base from V and 1 base from J, with 9 bases between. The germline gives CDR1 SGHRS, CDR2 YFSETQ. The length of the CDR3 is 14 residues. The CDR3 protein is CASSLRALSYEQYF. The CDR3 region has the DNA TGCGCCAGCAGCTTGCGCGCGTTGTCCTACGAGCAGTACTTC.

This chain uses TRBV7-2 with TRBJ2-7; no definite D call. Trimming left V 5 bases short and J 6 bases short, with 11 bases between. Germline CDR1 SGHTA, CDR2 FQGNSA. The CDR3 has 12 residues. This CDR3 is CASSPVSPEQYF. Here the CDR3 DNA reads TGTGCCAGCAGCCCTGTTTCCCCCGAGCAGTACTTC.

V usage is TRBV5-1 and J usage is TRBJ2-1; TRBD2 aligns across 10 bases. The CDR3 covers 16 residues. After removal of 0 bases from V and 7 bases from J, the junction contained 7 bases not matched to a gene. Germline CDR1 and CDR2: SGHRS and YFSETQ. The CDR3 loop reads CASSLGASGRGNEQFF. The CDR3 DNA reads as TGCGCCAGCAGCTTGGGAGCTAGCGGGAGAGGTAATGAGCAGTTCTTC.

The chain joins TRBV5-1 to TRBJ2-5; 11 nucleotides agree with TRBD1. This CDR3 is 15 amino acids long. J was trimmed by 4 bases and V by 4 bases; bases with no gene match: 6. The germline V gene encodes CDR1 SGHRS and CDR2 YFSETQ. CDR3 nucleotides: TGCGCCAGCAGCGTAGCGGGACAGGGGGGAGAGACCCAGTACTTC. The encoded protein is CASSVAGQGGETQYF.

This chain uses TRBV9 with TRBJ2-2; 8 bases line up with TRBD2. Germline CDR1 and CDR2: SGDLS and YYNGEE. This CDR3 is 18 amino acids long. The V gene end was trimmed by 2 bases and the J gene end by 0 bases; junction bases not matched to a gene: 9. The CDR3 is CASSVLAGSVSNTGELFF. The CDR3 DNA reads TGTGCCAGCAGCGTCCTAGCGGGCAGTGTATCGAACACCGGGGAGCTGTTTTTT.

The rearrangement uses TRBV12-3 or TRBV12-4 and TRBJ1-6; D ambiguous. This CDR3 is built from 12 residues. Trimming removed 6 bases at V and 12 bases at J, with 12 bases between. CDR3 residues: CASSRLRGPLHF. Here the CDR3 DNA reads TGTGCCAGCAGCCGGTTGAGAGGACCCCTCCACTTT.

This chain uses TRBV28 with TRBJ2-7, with a tentative D call TRBD1 (6 bases). Germline V lookup: CDR1 MDHEN, CDR2 SYDVKM. The CDR3 is 12 residues long. Trimming removed 11 bases from V and 1 base from J, with 12 bases in between. The CDR3 DNA reads as TGTGCCTCCCAGCAGGGGTCCTACGAGCAGTACTTC. Translated, it gives CASQQGSYEQYF.

The sample holds a few counts of this clone. The rearrangement joins TRBV6-5 to TRBJ1-3; D not resolved. Germline V lookup: CDR1 MNHEY, CDR2 SVGAGI. Between the trimmed V and J ends, which lost 7 bases and 10 bases, there was a span of 20 bases. CDR3 length: 14 amino acids. CDR3 region: CASIGVRRTRTIYF. Here the CDR3 DNA reads TGTGCCAGCATCGGAGTGCGGAGGACGCGGACCATATATTTT.

The V call is TRBV12-3 or TRBV12-4, the J call TRBJ2-5; 8 bases agree with TRBD2. The CDR3 length is 13 residues. V was clipped by 2 bases and J by 5 bases; unmatched bases: 1. CDR3 in amino acids: CASSLPGGETQYF. The CDR3 DNA reads TGTGCCAGCAGTTTACCGGGAGGGGAGACCCAGTACTTC.

The chain joins TRBV7-6 to TRBJ2-1; 8 positions agree with TRBD1. The CDR3 spans 15 residues. V gave up 3 bases and J gave up 4 bases; unmatched junction bases: 5. The germline gives CDR1 SGHVS, CDR2 FNYEAQ. The CDR3 here is CASSFQGALYNEQFF. The CDR3, as DNA: TGTGCCAGCAGCTTCCAGGGGGCTTTGTACAATGAGCAGTTCTTC.

CDR3: CAWSGGTSGGTDTQYF. The CDR3 region has the DNA TGTGCCTGGAGTGGTGGAACTAGCGGAGGCACAGATACGCAGTATTTT. The rearrangement uses TRBV30 and TRBJ2-3; 8 positions agree with TRBD2. The J segment lost 1 base and the V segment lost 1 base, leaving 7 bases of the junction unmatched. The CDR3 is 16 residues long. Germline V CDR1 and CDR2: GTSNPN, SVGIG (reference sequence). Full variable domain (missing parts from reference TRBV30 and TRBJ2-3): SQTIHQWPATLVQPVGSPLSLECTVEGTSNPNLYWYRQAAGRGLQLLFYSVGIGQISSEVPQNLSASRPQDRQFILSSKKLLLSDSGFYLCAWSGGTSGGTDTQYFGPGTRLTVL.

The chain is built from TRBV5-8 and TRBJ1-1, with a possible D match to TRBD1 (6 bases). V was cut by 4 bases and J by 5 bases, with 27 bases left in between. Germline CDR1 reads SGHTS; CDR2 reads YDEGEE. This CDR3 comprises 18 residues. The CDR3 spells CASSLTGRHRYPRTEAFF. CDR3 in DNA: TGTGCCAGCAGCCTGACAGGACGCCACCGCTACCCCAGAACTGAAGCTTTCTTT.

This clone was counted a single time. J is TRBJ1-4 and V is TRBV18; possible D gene TRBD1, 6 bases. Trimming removed 2 bases at V and 7 bases at J, with 20 bases between. This CDR3 spans 17 amino acids. Germline V gene lookup returns CDR1 KGHSH and CDR2 LQKENI. CDR3 region: CASSPYIRGHRLEKLFF. The CDR3 DNA sequence: TGTGCCAGCTCACCATATATTAGGGGACATCGGCTTGAAAAACTGTTTTTT.

This clone occurred many times. V usage is TRBV19 and J usage is TRBJ1-1; unclear D gene. Germline CDR1 and CDR2: LNHDA and SQIVND (reference sequence). V was trimmed by 9 bases and J by 3 bases, leaving 14 bases between them. The CDR3 consists of 13 residues. CDR3 in amino acids: CASLPLGDTEAFF. In nucleotides, the CDR3 is TGTGCCAGCCTCCCTTTGGGCGACACTGAAGCTTTCTTT.

CDR3 protein: CSVLSGSSTDTQYF. The CDR3 DNA sequence: TGCAGCGTTCTTAGCGGATCTAGCACAGATACGCAGTATTTT. This chain connects TRBV29-1 to TRBJ2-3, with D perhaps TRBD2 (6 bases). This CDR3 region has 14 residues. V was cut by 5 bases and J by 0 bases, with 12 bases left in between. Germline loops: CDR1 SQVTM, CDR2 ANQGSEA.

Notes on this clone: Other DNA sequences from this sample encode an identical CDR3 as well. This chain joins TRBV2 and TRBJ2-3; 8 bases are shared with TRBD1. CDR1 SNHLY and CDR2 FYNNEI come from the germline V gene. J was trimmed by 4 bases and V by 7 bases; bases with no gene match: 4. The length of the CDR3 is 13 residues. CDR3 protein: CASKDRGADTQYF. CDR3 DNA: TGTGCCAGCAAAGACAGGGGTGCAGATACGCAGTATTTT.

This clone turned up a few times. The J gene is TRBJ1-1, the V gene TRBV29-1; no clear D gene. This CDR3 has 13 residues. CDR1 and CDR2 (germline): SQVTM, ANQGSEA. With 6 bases removed from V and 1 base from J, the gap between germline ends came to 12 bases. The CDR3 loop is CSVRLVTNTEAFF. Written as DNA, the CDR3 is TGCAGCGTGAGGCTGGTAACGAACACTGAAGCTTTCTTT.

This chain connects TRBV15 to TRBJ1-2; no reliable D call. Germline V CDR1 and CDR2: LNHNV, YYDKDF (reference sequence). This CDR3 spans 12 amino acids. V dropped 4 bases and J dropped 7 bases, with 10 bases sitting between them. CDR3 DNA sequence: TGTGCCACCAGCACGGACGAGGGTGGCTACACCTTC. Translated: CATSTDEGGYTF.

This chain joins TRBV6-2 or TRBV6-3 and TRBJ1-6, with TRBD1 matching over 7 bases. V lost 3 bases to trimming and J lost 9 bases; unmatched junction nucleotides: 5. This CDR3 region has 14 residues. Germline V lookup: CDR1 MNHEY, CDR2 SVGEGT. This chain's CDR3 is CASSYVAGGSPLHF. The CDR3 region has the DNA TGTGCCAGCAGTTATGTGGCAGGGGGTTCACCCCTCCACTTT.

J is TRBJ2-3 and V is TRBV2, with a possible D match to TRBD2 (5 bases). This CDR3 spans 12 amino acids. Trimming left V 6 bases short and J 5 bases short, with 9 bases between. CDR1 is SNHLY, CDR2 FYNNEI, per germline. The CDR3 DNA sequence: TGTGCCAGCAGGGAGGTAGAAGATACGCAGTATTTT. It translates to CASREVEDTQYF.